The rows below give T cell receptor beta chains drawn from one sample of a study of T-cell reconstitution after alpha-beta-depleted transplantation in children. TCRdb reanalysed the PCR reads using MiXCR and keeps one entry per CDR3 protein. This sample yields some 600,000 distinct CDR3 sequences, of which under 15% are seen a single time; approximately 2.1% belongs to the top ten. Sequenced material: PBMCs, mostly from graft donor cells, taken 360 days after TCRalphabeta/CD19-depleted stem cell transplant. The origin of the receptors is a male patient aged 10 to 17 who had a stem cell transplant for acute myeloid leukemia, so the T cells may come from the graft donor. Each CDR3 is given with its conserved first and last residue. The D gene is left open where the match is weak. Clone sizes are given selectively: once, few, many, or a class where the clone is expanded.

clone_size	cdr3_length	v_call	j_call	d_call	cdr3_aa	cdr3_nt
few	12	TRBV20-1	TRBJ1-5	-	CSARGGSQPQHF	TGCAGTGCTAGAGGGGGCAGTCAGCCCCAGCATTTT
-	15	TRBV2	TRBJ2-2	TRBD1	CASSQDRRPTGELFF	TGTGCCAGCAGTCAGGACAGGAGACCCACCGGGGAGCTGTTTTTT
-	19	TRBV14	TRBJ2-7	TRBD2	CASSPFWWAGVYFGYEQYF	TGTGCCAGCAGCCCGTTTTGGTGGGCGGGAGTTTATTTCGGGTACGAGCAGTACTTC
few	17	TRBV4-3	TRBJ2-5	TRBD2	CASSQVFTSGDQETQYF	TGCGCCAGCAGCCAAGTTTTCACTAGCGGGGACCAAGAGACCCAGTACTTC
-	15	TRBV20-1	TRBJ2-7	TRBD2	CSALVTSGAPYEQYF	TGCAGTGCTCTCGTCACTAGCGGAGCTCCCTACGAGCAGTACTTC
-	18	TRBV28	TRBJ2-1	-	CASSFPEPQADPYNEQFF	TGTGCCAGCAGTTTCCCCGAGCCCCAAGCGGATCCCTACAATGAGCAGTTCTTC
many	18	TRBV2	TRBJ2-2	TRBD2	CASRRTSGRATNTGELFF	TGTGCCAGCAGGAGGACTAGCGGGAGAGCGACGAACACCGGGGAGCTGTTTTTT
many	17	TRBV7-9	TRBJ2-7	TRBD2	CASSLDASGSLGREQYF	TGTGCCAGCAGCTTAGACGCTAGCGGAAGTCTCGGTCGCGAGCAGTACTTC
many	15	TRBV7-2	TRBJ2-7	-	CASSPRRGFSYEQYF	TGTGCCAGCAGCCCCCGACGTGGGTTCTCCTACGAGCAGTACTTC
few	15	TRBV6-2/TRBV6-3	TRBJ1-1	-	CASSGKATLNTEAFF	TGTGCCAGCAGTGGGAAAGCGACCTTGAACACTGAAGCTTTCTTT
few	17	TRBV7-2	TRBJ2-7	-	CASSDPYGRHRAYEQYF	TGTGCCAGCAGCGACCCCTATGGGCGGCACAGGGCCTACGAGCAGTACTTC
few	17	TRBV4-3	TRBJ2-5	-	CASSQDGGGGVEETQYF	TGCGCCAGCAGCCAAGATGGTGGGGGCGGAGTTGAAGAGACCCAGTACTTC
-	15	TRBV4-3	TRBJ2-1	-	CASSQERDSYNEQFF	TGCGCCAGCAGCCAAGAGAGGGACTCCTACAATGAGCAGTTCTTC
few	10	TRBV29-1	TRBJ1-1	-	CSATGPEAFF	TGCAGCGCAACAGGGCCTGAAGCTTTCTTT
few	16	TRBV7-6	TRBJ2-3	TRBD2	CASSLGGGSSTDTQYF	TGTGCCAGCAGCCTAGGCGGGGGGTCCAGCACAGATACGCAGTATTTT
many	15	TRBV30	TRBJ2-2	TRBD1	CAWSPGTGGPGELFF	TGTGCCTGGAGTCCCGGGACAGGGGGTCCCGGGGAGCTGTTTTTT
many	13	TRBV28	TRBJ2-5	-	CASSLLGKETQYF	TGTGCCAGCAGTTTATTGGGGAAAGAGACCCAGTACTTC
few	16	TRBV9	TRBJ2-1	-	CASSVVPLGPGNEQFF	TGTGCCAGCAGCGTAGTCCCTCTTGGCCCAGGGAACGAGCAGTTCTTC
-	16	TRBV9	TRBJ2-4	-	CASSAGWELAKNIQYF	TGTGCCAGCAGCGCAGGCTGGGAACTAGCCAAAAACATTCAGTACTTC
-	13	TRBV12-3/TRBV12-4	TRBJ2-4	-	CASSLAEGNIQYF	TGTGCCAGCAGTTTGGCGGAAGGGAACATTCAGTACTTC
many	16	TRBV6-5	TRBJ2-7	-	CASSYPRTDGAGEQYF	TGTGCCAGCAGTTACCCCCGGACTGACGGGGCGGGCGAGCAGTACTTC
many	15	TRBV5-1	TRBJ2-3	TRBD2	CASSLAGGRSDTQYF	TGCGCCAGCAGCCTCGCGGGAGGAAGGTCAGATACGCAGTATTTT
-	12	TRBV30	TRBJ2-7	-	CAWSVTSYEQYF	TGTGCCTGGAGTGTAACTAGCTACGAGCAGTACTTC
few	17	TRBV5-8	TRBJ2-2	TRBD2	CASSLGSLAGGPGELFF	TGTGCCAGCAGCCTTGGCAGTCTAGCGGGAGGGCCCGGGGAGCTGTTTTTT
few	12	TRBV29-1	TRBJ2-7	TRBD2	CSVALADYEQYF	TGCAGCGTTGCTCTAGCGGACTACGAGCAGTACTTC
-	12	TRBV6-2/TRBV6-3	TRBJ2-7	-	CASRKGSYEQYF	TGTGCCAGCAGAAAGGGGTCCTACGAGCAGTACTTC
-	13	TRBV9	TRBJ2-4	-	CASSVGPKNIQYF	TGTGCCAGCAGCGTAGGGCCCAAAAACATTCAGTACTTC
few	14	TRBV20-1	TRBJ2-4	-	CSARMGDQQNIQYF	TGCAGTGCTAGAATGGGGGACCAACAAAACATTCAGTACTTC